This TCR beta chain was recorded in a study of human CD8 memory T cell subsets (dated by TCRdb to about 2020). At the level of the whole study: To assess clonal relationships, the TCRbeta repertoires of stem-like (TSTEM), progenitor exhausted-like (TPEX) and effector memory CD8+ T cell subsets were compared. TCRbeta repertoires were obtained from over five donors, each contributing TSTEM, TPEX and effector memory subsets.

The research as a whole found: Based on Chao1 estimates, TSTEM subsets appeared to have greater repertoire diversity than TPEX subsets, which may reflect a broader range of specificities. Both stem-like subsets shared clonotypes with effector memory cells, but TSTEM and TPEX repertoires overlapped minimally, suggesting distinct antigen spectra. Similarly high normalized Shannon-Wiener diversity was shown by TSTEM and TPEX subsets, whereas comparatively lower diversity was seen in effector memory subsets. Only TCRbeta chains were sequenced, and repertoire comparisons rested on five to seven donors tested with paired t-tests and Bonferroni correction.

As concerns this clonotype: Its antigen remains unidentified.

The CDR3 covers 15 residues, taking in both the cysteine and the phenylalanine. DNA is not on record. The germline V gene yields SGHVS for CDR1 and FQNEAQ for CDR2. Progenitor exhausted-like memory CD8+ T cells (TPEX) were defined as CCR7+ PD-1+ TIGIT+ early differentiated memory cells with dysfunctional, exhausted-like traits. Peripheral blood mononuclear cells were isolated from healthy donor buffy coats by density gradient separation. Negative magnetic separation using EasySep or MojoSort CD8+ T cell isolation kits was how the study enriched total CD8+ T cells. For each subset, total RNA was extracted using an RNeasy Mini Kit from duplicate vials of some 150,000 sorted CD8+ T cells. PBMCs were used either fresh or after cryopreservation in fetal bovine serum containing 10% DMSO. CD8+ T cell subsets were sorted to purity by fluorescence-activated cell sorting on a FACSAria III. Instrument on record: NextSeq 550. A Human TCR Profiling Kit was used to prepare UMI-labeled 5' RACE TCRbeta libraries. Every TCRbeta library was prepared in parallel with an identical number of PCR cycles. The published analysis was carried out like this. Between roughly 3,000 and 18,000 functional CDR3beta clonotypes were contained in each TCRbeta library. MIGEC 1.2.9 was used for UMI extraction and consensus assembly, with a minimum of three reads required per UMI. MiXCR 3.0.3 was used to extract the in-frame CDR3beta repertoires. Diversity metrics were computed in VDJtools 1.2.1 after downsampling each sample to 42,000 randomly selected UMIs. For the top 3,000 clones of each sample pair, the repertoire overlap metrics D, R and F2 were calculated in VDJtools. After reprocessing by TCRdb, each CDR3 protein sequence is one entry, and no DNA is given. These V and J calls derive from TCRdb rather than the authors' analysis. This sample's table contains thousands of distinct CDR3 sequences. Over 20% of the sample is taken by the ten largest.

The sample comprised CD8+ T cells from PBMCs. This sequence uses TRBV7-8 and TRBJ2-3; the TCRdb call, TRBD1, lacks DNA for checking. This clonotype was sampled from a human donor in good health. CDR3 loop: CASSFTTGGTDTQYF.